This T cell receptor (beta chain) was captured in a study of long-term antiretroviral therapy in people with HIV. CDR1 is MDHEN and CDR2 is SYDVKM in the germline V gene. With 6 bases clipped from V and 0 bases from J, the junction kept 14 bases outside the gene matches. The CDR3 totals 20 residues. This clone is labeled as medium-sized (0.01 to 0.1%). Version v3.0 of the immunoSEQ assay was performed at survey level. Clones were read by immunoSEQ multiplex PCR, and TCRdb kept only the in-frame ones, dropping some. The sample records 16,000 or so clones, around 84% being singletons. The chain combines TRBV28 with TRBJ2-1, with 13 bases aligning to TRBD2. The receptor was isolated from a man between 18 and 35 years old with HIV. Sequenced here: unsorted PBMCs, sampled 0.1 years before starting antiretroviral therapy. The CDR3 region is CASRLWGGLAGESSYNEQFF. CDR3 coding DNA: TGTGCCAGCAGGCTTTGGGGAGGACTAGCGGGGGAGAGCTCCTACAATGAGCAGTTCTTC.